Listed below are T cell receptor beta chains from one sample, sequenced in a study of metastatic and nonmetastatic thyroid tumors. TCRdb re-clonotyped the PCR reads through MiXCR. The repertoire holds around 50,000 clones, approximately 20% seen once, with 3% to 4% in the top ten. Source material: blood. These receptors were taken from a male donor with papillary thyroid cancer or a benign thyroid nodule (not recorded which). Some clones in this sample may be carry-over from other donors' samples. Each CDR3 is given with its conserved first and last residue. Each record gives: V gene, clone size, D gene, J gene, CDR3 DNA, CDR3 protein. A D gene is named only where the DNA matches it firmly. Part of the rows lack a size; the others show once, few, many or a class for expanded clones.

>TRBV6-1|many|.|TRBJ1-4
TGTGCCAGCAACACAGGGTCTACTAATGAAAAACTGTTTTTT
CASNTGSTNEKLFF
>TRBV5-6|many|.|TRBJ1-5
TGTGCCAGCAGCCCTTCAGGGTTGCCCAATCAGCCCCAGCATTTT
CASSPSGLPNQPQHF
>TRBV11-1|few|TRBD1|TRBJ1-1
TGTGCCAGCAGCTTCCCCCCCCGGACAGGGGATACTGAAGCTTTCTTT
CASSFPPRTGDTEAFF
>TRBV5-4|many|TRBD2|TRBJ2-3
TGTGCCAGCAGCTCTCGGGGGGGGACAGATACGCAGTATTTT
CASSSRGGTDTQYF
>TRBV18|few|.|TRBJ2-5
TGTGCCAGCTCACCACCGGGGCCGCAAGAGACCCAGTACTTC
CASSPPGPQETQYF
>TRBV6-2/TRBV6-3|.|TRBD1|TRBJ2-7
TGTGCCAGCAGTTACTTAGACAGGGACTACGAGCAGTACTTC
CASSYLDRDYEQYF
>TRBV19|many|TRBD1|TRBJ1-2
TGTGCCAGCACGGGACAGTTGGGGGGCTACACCTTC
CASTGQLGGYTF
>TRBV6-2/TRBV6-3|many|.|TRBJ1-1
TGTGCCAGCAGCCTTCCGATGAACACTGAAGCTTTCTTT
CASSLPMNTEAFF
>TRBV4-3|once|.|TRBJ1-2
TGCGCCAGCAGCCAAGGGGTTCAAGACTTATATGGCTACACCTTC
CASSQGVQDLYGYTF
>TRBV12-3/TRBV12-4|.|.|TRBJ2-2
TGTGCCAGCAGTCTCCGGGGGGCCAACACCGGGGATCTGCTTTTT
CASSLRGANTGDLLF
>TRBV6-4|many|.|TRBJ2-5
TGTGCCAGAACAATTAAGACAACCCAAGAGACCCAGTACTTC
CARTIKTTQETQYF
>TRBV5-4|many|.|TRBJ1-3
TGTGCCAGCAGCTTGGTGGACAAAGTAAAGGACTCTGGAAACACCATATATTTT
CASSLVDKVKDSGNTIYF
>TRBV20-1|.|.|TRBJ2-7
TGCAGTGCTAGAGTTAGGCGCTTGATCTCCTACGAGCAGTACTTC
CSARVRRLISYEQYF
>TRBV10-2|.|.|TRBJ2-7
TGCGCCAGCAGACAGAGAAGCGTTTCATACGAGCAGTACTTC
CASRQRSVSYEQYF
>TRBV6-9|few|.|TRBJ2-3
TGTGCCAGCAGTTATTCAGGGGGAGATACGCAGTATTTT
CASSYSGGDTQYF
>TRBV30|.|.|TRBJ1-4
TGTGCCTGGAGTGTACAAGGTGGAGGCGAAAAACTGTTTTTT
CAWSVQGGGEKLFF
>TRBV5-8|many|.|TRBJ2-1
TGTGCCAGCAGCTTGGTGGGTACAGAGTACAATGAGCAGTTCTTC
CASSLVGTEYNEQFF
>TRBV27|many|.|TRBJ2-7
TGTGCCAGCAGTTTAGGTGCCGGGGGCATGAGCGAGCAGTACTTC
CASSLGAGGMSEQYF
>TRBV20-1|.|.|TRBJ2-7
TGCAGTGCTCCCCCCGTAGACCGTGGATGGTCCTACGAGCAGTACTTC
CSAPPVDRGWSYEQYF
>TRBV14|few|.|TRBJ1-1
TGTGCCAGCAGCCAAGCAGGGATGAACACTGAAGCTTTCTTT
CASSQAGMNTEAFF
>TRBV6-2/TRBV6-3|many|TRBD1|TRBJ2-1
TGTGCCAGCAAAGGACAGGGGTACAATGAGCAGTTCTTC
CASKGQGYNEQFF
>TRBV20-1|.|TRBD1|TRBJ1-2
TGCAGTGCCTGGACAGGGCGTTTTAACTATGGCTACACCTTC
CSAWTGRFNYGYTF
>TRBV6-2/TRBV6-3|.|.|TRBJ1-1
TGTGCCAGCAGTTCCCCCTTGGAGATTGGCGGCACTGAAGCTTTCTTT
CASSSPLEIGGTEAFF
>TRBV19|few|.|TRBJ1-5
TGTGCCACTCTGGGGCAGAACAATCAGCCCCAGCATTTT
CATLGQNNQPQHF
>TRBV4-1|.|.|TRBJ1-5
TGCGCCAGCAGCCAAGAATCCGGGGCCGGTTGGTCCCAGCATTTT
CASSQESGAGWSQHF
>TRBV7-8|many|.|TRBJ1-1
TGTGCCAGCAGCTTAATGGGGACGGGACCGTTTGAAGCTTTCTTT
CASSLMGTGPFEAFF
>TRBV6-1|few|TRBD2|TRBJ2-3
TGTGCCAGCAGTGAAGCGCTTTGGGCGGGAGGTCGGGCAGATACGCAGTATTTT
CASSEALWAGGRADTQYF
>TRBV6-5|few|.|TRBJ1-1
TGTGCCAGCAGTTACTCGCCGGGTGGCTCCCGCCTGAACACTGAAGCTTTCTTT
CASSYSPGGSRLNTEAFF
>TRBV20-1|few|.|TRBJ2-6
TGCAGTGCTATTGATACAGGGCGGTACTCTGGGGCCAACGTCCTGACTTTC
CSAIDTGRYSGANVLTF
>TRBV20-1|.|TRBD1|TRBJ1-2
TGCAGTGCTCGGACAGGGGATAAATATGGCTACACCTTC
CSARTGDKYGYTF
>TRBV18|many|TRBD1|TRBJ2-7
TGTGCCAGCTCACTGGACAGGGGCTACGAGCAGTACTTC
CASSLDRGYEQYF
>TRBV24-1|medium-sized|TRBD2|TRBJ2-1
TGTGCCACCAGTGATTTGGGCGGGAGCTCCTACAATGAGCAGTTCTTC
CATSDLGGSSYNEQFF
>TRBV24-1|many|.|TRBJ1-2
TGTGCCACCAGTGATTCCGGGACGGTCTATGGCTACACCTTC
CATSDSGTVYGYTF
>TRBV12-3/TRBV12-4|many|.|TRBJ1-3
TGTGCCAGCAATCGTGACGGTGCTGGAAACACCATATATTTT
CASNRDGAGNTIYF
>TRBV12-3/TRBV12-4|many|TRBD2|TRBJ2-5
TGTGCCAGCAGTCCTTGGACTAGCGGGAGGGTAGAGACCCAGTACTTC
CASSPWTSGRVETQYF
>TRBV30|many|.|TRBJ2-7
TGTGCCTGGAGGGCCAAGTTAAAAAGGTCCTACGAGCAGTACTTC
CAWRAKLKRSYEQYF
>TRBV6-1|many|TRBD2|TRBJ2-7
TGTGCCAGCAGAGTGGCGGGAGGAATCTACGAGCAGTACTTC
CASRVAGGIYEQYF
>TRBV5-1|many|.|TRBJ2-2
TGCGCCAGCAGTTACGGCCGGGAGCTGTTTTTT
CASSYGRELFF
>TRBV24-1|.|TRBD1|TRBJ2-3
TGTGCCACCAGTGATCAAGGGACAGGGGAGACCAGTAGCACAGATACGCAGTATTTT
CATSDQGTGETSSTDTQYF
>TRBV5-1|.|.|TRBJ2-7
TGCGCCAGCAGCCCACACGACAATTCCTACGAGCAGTACTTC
CASSPHDNSYEQYF
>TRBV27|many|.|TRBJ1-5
TGTGCCAGCAGTTTGACGAGACATCAGCCCCAGCATTTT
CASSLTRHQPQHF
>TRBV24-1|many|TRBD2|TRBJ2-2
TGTGCCACCAGTGATTTAGCGGGAGGGGACACCGGGGAGCTGTTTTTT
CATSDLAGGDTGELFF
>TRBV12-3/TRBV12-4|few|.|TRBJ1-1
TGTGCCAGCAGCCTAGACAGATACACTGAAGCTTTCTTT
CASSLDRYTEAFF
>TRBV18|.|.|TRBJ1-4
TGTGCCAGCTCACCCCGCGGACGGCAGCTGAATGAAAAACTGTTTTTT
CASSPRGRQLNEKLFF
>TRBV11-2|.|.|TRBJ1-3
TGTGCCAGCAGCTTAGGGGTCGTCTCTGTAAACACCATATATTTT
CASSLGVVSVNTIYF
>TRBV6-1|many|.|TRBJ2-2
TGTGCCAGCACCGCAGGAACTAGGCGGGGCACCGGGGAGCTGTTTTTT
CASTAGTRRGTGELFF
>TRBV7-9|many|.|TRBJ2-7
TGTGCCAGCAGACACGGGACGGGTGGCTACGAGCAGTACTTC
CASRHGTGGYEQYF
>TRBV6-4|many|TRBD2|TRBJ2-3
TGTGCCAGCAGTGACTCTAGCGGGGGGGCAGATACGCAGTATTTT
CASSDSSGGADTQYF
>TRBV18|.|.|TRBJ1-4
TGTGCCAGCTCACTAGGACGGGGACTCCGGGAAAAACTGTTTTTT
CASSLGRGLREKLFF